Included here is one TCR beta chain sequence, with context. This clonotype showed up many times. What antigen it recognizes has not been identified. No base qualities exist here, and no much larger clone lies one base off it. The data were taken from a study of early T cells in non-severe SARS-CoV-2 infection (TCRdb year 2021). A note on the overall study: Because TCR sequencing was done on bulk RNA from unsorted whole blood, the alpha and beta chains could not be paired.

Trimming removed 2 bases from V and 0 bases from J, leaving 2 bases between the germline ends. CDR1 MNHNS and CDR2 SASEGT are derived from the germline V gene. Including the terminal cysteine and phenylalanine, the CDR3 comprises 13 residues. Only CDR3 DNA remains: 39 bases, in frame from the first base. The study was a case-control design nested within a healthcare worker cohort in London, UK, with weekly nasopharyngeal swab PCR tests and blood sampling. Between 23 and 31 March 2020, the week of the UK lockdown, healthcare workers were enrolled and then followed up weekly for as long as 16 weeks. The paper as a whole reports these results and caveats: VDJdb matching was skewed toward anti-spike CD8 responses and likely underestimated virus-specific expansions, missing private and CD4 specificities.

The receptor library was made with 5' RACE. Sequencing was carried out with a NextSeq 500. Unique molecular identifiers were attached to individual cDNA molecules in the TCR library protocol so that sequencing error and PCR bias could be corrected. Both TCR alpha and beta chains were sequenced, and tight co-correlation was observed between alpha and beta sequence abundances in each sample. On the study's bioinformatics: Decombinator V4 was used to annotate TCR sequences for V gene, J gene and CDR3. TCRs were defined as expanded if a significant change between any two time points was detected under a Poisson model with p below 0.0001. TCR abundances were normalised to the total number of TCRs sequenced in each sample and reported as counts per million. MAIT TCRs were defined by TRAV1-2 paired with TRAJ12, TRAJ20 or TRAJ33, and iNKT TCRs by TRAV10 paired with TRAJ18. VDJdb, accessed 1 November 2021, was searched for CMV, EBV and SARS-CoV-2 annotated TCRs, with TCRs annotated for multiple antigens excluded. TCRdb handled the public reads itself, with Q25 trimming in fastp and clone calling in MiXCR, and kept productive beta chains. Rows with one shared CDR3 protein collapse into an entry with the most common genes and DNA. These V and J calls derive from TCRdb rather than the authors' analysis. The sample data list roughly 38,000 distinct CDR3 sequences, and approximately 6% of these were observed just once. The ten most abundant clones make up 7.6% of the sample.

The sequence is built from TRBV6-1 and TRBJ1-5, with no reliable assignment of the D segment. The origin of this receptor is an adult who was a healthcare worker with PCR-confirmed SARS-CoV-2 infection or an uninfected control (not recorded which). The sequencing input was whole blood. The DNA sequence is TGTGCCAGCAGTGAAATTAGCAATCAGCCCCAGCATTTT. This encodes CASSEISNQPQHF.